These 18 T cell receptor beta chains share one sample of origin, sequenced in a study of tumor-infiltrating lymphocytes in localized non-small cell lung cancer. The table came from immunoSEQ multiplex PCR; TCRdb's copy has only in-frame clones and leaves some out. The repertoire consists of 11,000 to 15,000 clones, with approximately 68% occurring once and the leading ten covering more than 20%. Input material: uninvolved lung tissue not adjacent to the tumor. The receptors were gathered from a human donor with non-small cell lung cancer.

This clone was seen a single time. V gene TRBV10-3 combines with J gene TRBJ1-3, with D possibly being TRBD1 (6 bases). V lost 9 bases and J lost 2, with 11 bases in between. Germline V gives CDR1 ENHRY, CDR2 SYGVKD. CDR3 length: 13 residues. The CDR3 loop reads CAIDSGAGNTIYF. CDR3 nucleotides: TGTGCCATTGACTCAGGGGCTGGAAACACCATATATTTT.

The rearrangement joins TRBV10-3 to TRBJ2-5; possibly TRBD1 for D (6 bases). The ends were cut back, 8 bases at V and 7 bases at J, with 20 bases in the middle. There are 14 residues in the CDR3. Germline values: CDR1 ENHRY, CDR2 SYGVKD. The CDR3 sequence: CAIGGQDGSATQYF. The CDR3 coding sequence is TGTGCCATCGGGGGACAAGATGGAAGTGCGACCCAGTACTTC.

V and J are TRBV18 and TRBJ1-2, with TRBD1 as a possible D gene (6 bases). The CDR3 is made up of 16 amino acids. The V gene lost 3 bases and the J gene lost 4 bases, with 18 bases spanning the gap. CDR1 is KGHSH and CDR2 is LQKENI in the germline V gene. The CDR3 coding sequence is TGTGCCAGCTCACCGGACCAAACAGGGTTCCGCTATGGCTACACCTTC. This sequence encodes CASSPDQTGFRYGYTF. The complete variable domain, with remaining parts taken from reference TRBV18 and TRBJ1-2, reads NAGVMQNPRHLVRRRGQEARLRCSPMKGHSHVYWYRQLPEEGLKFMVYLQKENIIDESGMPKERFSAEFPKEGPSILRIQQVVRGDSAAYFCASSPDQTGFRYGYTFGSGTRLTVV.

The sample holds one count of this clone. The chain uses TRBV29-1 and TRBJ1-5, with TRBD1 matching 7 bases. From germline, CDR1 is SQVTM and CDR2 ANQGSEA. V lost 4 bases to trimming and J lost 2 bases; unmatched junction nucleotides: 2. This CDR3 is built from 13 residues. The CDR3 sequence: CSVGQGGNQPQHF. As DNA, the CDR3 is TGCAGCGTTGGACAGGGCGGCAATCAGCCCCAGCATTTT.

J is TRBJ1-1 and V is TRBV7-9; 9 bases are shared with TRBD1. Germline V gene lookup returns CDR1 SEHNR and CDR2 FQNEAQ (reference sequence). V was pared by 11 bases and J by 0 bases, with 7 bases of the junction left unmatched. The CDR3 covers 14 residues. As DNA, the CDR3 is TGTGCCGGACACGGACAGGGGATGAACACTGAAGCTTTCTTT. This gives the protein CAGHGQGMNTEAFF. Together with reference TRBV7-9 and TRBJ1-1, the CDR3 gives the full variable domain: DTGVSQNPRHKITKRGQNVTFRCDPISEHNRLYWYRQTLGQGPEFLTYFQNEAQLEKSRLLSDRFSAERPKGSFSTLEIQRTEQGDSAMYLCAGHGQGMNTEAFFGQGTRLTVV.

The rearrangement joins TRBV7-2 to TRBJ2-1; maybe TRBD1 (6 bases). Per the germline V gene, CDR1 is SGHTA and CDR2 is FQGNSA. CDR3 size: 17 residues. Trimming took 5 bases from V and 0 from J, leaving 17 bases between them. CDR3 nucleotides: TGTGCCAGCAGCCCACAGGCCGGGACATTCTCCTACAATGAGCAGTTCTTC. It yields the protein CASSPQAGTFSYNEQFF. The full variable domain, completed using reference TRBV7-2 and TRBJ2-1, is GAGVSQSPSNKVTEKGKDVELRCDPISGHTALYWYRQSLGQGLEFLIYFQGNSAPDKSGLPSDRFSAERTGGSVSTLTIQRTQQEDSAVYLCASSPQAGTFSYNEQFFGPGTRLTVL.

In DNA, the CDR3 is TGTGCCAGCTCATCGGAACTAGCCTACGAGCAGTACTTC. It codes for CASSSELAYEQYF. The chain has TRBV6-1 and TRBJ2-7; TRBD2 might be the D (5 bases). Deletions cut 8 bases from V and 2 bases from J, with 13 bases between. The CDR3 is made up of 13 amino acids. CDR1 MNHNS and CDR2 SASEGT come from the germline V gene.

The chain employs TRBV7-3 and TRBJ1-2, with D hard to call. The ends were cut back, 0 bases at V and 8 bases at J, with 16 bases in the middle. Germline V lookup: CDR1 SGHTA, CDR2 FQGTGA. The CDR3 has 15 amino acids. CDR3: CASSLTGGGRLGYTF. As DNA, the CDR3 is TGTGCCAGCAGCTTAACGGGTGGCGGGAGGCTCGGCTACACCTTC.

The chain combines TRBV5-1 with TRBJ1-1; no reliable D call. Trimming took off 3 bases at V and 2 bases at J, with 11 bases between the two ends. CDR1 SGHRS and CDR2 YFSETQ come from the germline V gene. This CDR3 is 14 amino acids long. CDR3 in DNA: TGCGCCAGCAGCTATGCGCCCGGTAACACTGAAGCTTTCTTT. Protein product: CASSYAPGNTEAFF.

The chain's CDR3 is CASSSAGGGSYEQYF. The CDR3 DNA reads TGTGCCAGCAGTTCCGCCGGGGGGGGCTCCTACGAGCAGTACTTC. This chain connects TRBV6-5 to TRBJ2-7, with TRBD2 identical over 8 bases. The CDR3 totals 15 residues. Trimming removed 4 bases from V and 0 bases from J; junction bases left unmatched: 5. Germline CDR1 is MNHEY and CDR2 is SVGAGI.

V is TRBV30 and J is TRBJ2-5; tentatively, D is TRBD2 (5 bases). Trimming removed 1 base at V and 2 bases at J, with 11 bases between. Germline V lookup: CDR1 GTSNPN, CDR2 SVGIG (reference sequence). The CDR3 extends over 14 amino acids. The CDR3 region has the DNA TGTGCCTGGAGTGGAGGACGGGGTCAAGAGACCCAGTACTTC. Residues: CAWSGGRGQETQYF. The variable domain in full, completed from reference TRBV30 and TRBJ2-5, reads SQTIHQWPATLVQPVGSPLSLECTVEGTSNPNLYWYRQAAGRGLQLLFYSVGIGQISSEVPQNLSASRPQDRQFILSSKKLLLSDSGFYLCAWSGGRGQETQYFGPGTRLLVL.

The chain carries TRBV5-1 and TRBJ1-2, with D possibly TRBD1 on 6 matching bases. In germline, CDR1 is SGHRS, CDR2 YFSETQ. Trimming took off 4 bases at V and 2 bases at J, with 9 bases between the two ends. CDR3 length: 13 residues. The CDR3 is CASSRQGNYGYTF. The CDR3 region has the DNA TGCGCCAGCAGCCGTCAGGGGAACTATGGCTACACCTTC.

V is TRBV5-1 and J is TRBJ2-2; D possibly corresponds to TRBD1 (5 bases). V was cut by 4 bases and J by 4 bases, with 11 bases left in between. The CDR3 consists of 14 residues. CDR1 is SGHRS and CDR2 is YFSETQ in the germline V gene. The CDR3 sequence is CASSEGASTGELFF. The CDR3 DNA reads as TGCGCCAGCAGCGAAGGGGCCAGCACCGGGGAGCTGTTTTTT.

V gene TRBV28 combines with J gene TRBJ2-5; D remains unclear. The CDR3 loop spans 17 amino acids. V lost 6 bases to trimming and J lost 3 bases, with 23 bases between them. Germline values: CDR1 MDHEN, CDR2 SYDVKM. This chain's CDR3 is CASSAERIDERKETQYF. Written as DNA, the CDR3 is TGTGCCAGCAGCGCCGAGAGGATTGACGAAAGGAAAGAGACCCAGTACTTC.

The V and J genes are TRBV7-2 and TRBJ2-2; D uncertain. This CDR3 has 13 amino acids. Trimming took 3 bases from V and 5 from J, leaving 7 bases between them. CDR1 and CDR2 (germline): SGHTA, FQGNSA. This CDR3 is CASSLDWTGELFF. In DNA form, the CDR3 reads TGTGCCAGCAGCTTGGATTGGACCGGGGAGCTGTTTTTT.

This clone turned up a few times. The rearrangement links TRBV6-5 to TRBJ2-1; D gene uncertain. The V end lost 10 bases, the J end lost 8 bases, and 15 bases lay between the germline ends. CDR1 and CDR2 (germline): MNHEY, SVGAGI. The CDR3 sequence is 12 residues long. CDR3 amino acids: CAIGGSSHEQFF. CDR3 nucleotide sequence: TGTGCCATCGGCGGCAGTAGTCATGAGCAGTTCTTC.

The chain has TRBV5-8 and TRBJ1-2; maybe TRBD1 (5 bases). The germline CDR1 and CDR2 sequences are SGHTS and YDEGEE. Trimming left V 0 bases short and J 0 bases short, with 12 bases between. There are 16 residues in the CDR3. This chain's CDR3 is CASSLARKGSNYGYTF. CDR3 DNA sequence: TGTGCCAGCAGCTTGGCCAGGAAGGGGTCTAACTATGGCTACACCTTC.

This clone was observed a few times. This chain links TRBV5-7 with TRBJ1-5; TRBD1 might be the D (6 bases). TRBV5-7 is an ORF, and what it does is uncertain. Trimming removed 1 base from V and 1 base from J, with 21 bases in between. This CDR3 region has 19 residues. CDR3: CASSLWATTGHPSNQPQHF. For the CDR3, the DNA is TGTGCCAGCAGCTTGTGGGCAACCACGGGACACCCAAGCAATCAGCCCCAGCATTTT.